These T cell receptor beta chains were read from a single sample in a study of long-term antiretroviral therapy in people with HIV. Method: immunoSEQ multiplex PCR; TCRdb's copy keeps in-frame clones and lacks some. The table shows some 29,000 clones, with 97% occurring only once. The sequencing here drew on unsorted PBMCs, taken 7.6 years after starting antiretroviral therapy. The receptors were sampled from a man aged 25 to 40 with HIV. The CDR3 runs from the conserved cysteine through the conserved F or W. Fields, in order: V gene, D gene, clone size, J gene, CDR3 DNA, CDR3 protein. The D gene is left open where the match is weak. Clone size appears in some rows only: once, few, many, or a class for an expanded clone.

V: TRBV13; D: TRBD1; size: NA; J: TRBJ1-1; DNA: TGTGCCAGCAGCTGGAGGACAGGCGGGAGGACTGAAGCTTTCTTT; CDR3: CASSWRTGGRTEAFF
V: TRBV4-3; D: NA; size: NA; J: TRBJ2-7; DNA: TGCGCCAGCAGCCTCTCCCCCGGCGTGGGAACCTACGAGCAGTACTTC; CDR3: CASSLSPGVGTYEQYF
V: TRBV25-1; D: NA; size: NA; J: TRBJ1-4; DNA: TGTGCCAGCAGTGATTCGCTGAAACTGTTTTTT; CDR3: CASSDSLKLFF
V: TRBV6-1; D: NA; size: NA; J: TRBJ2-2; DNA: TGTGCCAGCAGTCGGCAGGGTGACACCGGGGAGCTGTTTTTT; CDR3: CASSRQGDTGELFF
V: TRBV18; D: NA; size: NA; J: TRBJ2-5; DNA: TGTGCCAGCTCGGCCGCGGGGACCCAAGAGACCCAGTACTTC; CDR3: CASSAAGTQETQYF
V: TRBV2; D: NA; size: NA; J: TRBJ2-7; DNA: TGTGCCAGCAGGACAGAAAGCGAGCAGTACTTC; CDR3: CASRTESEQYF
V: TRBV19; D: NA; size: NA; J: TRBJ1-1; DNA: TGTGCCAGTAGTATAGTGGAGGGCGCGAACACTGAAGCTTTCTTT; CDR3: CASSIVEGANTEAFF
V: TRBV7-8; D: TRBD2; size: NA; J: TRBJ2-2; DNA: TGTGCCAGCAGCAGAAGGACTAGCGGGAACACCGGGGAGCTGTTTTTT; CDR3: CASSRRTSGNTGELFF
V: TRBV5-6; D: NA; size: NA; J: TRBJ2-1; DNA: TGTGCCAGCAGCTTGGCCCTCCAGGACAATGAGCAGTTCTTC; CDR3: CASSLALQDNEQFF
V: TRBV6-6; D: TRBD2; size: NA; J: TRBJ2-7; DNA: TGTGCCAGCAGTTACCCAGCGGGAGAGCACGAGCAGTACTTC; CDR3: CASSYPAGEHEQYF
V: TRBV4-3; D: TRBD1; size: NA; J: TRBJ2-3; DNA: TGCGCCAGCAGGCAGACTCCGGGACAGGGGGCAGATACGCAGTATTTT; CDR3: CASRQTPGQGADTQYF
V: TRBV10-3; D: TRBD2; size: NA; J: TRBJ2-3; DNA: TGTGCCATCAGTGGGGAACCGGGACTAGCGGGAGCCCCAGATACGCAGTATTTT; CDR3: CAISGEPGLAGAPDTQYF
V: TRBV11-1; D: NA; size: NA; J: TRBJ1-1; DNA: TGTGCCAGCAGCGCCTCGGGGGACACTGAAGCTTTCTTT; CDR3: CASSASGDTEAFF
V: TRBV4-1; D: NA; size: NA; J: TRBJ2-7; DNA: TGCGCCAGCAGCCAAGATTGGGAAAACGAGCAGTACTTC; CDR3: CASSQDWENEQYF
V: TRBV6-5; D: NA; size: NA; J: TRBJ2-5; DNA: TGTGCCAGCCACGACCGGGGCCGGGAGACCCAGTACTTC; CDR3: CASHDRGRETQYF
V: TRBV7-2; D: NA; size: NA; J: TRBJ1-2; DNA: TGTGCCAGCAGCACCCGGGACGGCCTATTCTATGGCTACACCTTC; CDR3: CASSTRDGLFYGYTF
V: TRBV5-1; D: TRBD2; size: NA; J: TRBJ2-1; DNA: TGCGCCAGCAGCTTTTGGAGCGGGGGCTCGGGAAATGAGCAGTTCTTC; CDR3: CASSFWSGGSGNEQFF
V: TRBV5-1; D: NA; size: NA; J: TRBJ2-3; DNA: TGCGCCAGCAGCGGAACCAGGGATACGCAGTATTTT; CDR3: CASSGTRDTQYF
V: TRBV4-3; D: TRBD2; size: NA; J: TRBJ2-7; DNA: TGCGCCAGCAGCCAAGATCGCGGGAGATACGAGCAGTACTTC; CDR3: CASSQDRGRYEQYF
V: TRBV7-2; D: NA; size: few; J: TRBJ1-1; DNA: TGTGCCAGCAGCCGAGTCACGCGGAGTGAAGCTTTCTTT; CDR3: CASSRVTRSEAFF
V: TRBV6-5; D: NA; size: NA; J: TRBJ2-3; DNA: TGTGCCAGCAGTTACAGCCTAATCGCTACGCAGTATTTT; CDR3: CASSYSLIATQYF
V: TRBV11-2; D: TRBD2; size: NA; J: TRBJ2-7; DNA: TGTGCCAGCAGCACCGGACTAGCGAATTACGAGCAGTACTTC; CDR3: CASSTGLANYEQYF
V: TRBV6-6; D: NA; size: NA; J: TRBJ2-7; DNA: TGTGCCAGCAGTTACTCGGGAGGAACGTCCTACGAGCAGTACTTC; CDR3: CASSYSGGTSYEQYF
V: TRBV30; D: NA; size: NA; J: TRBJ1-1; DNA: TGTGCCTGGGGGCGGGGGATGATGAACACTGAAGCTTTCTTT; CDR3: CAWGRGMMNTEAFF
V: TRBV4-3; D: NA; size: NA; J: TRBJ2-6; DNA: TGCGCCAGCAGCCAAGTTAGGTCTGCTGGGGCCAACGTCCTGACTTTC; CDR3: CASSQVRSAGANVLTF